These 20 T cell receptor beta chains were sequenced from one sample in a study of vaccination effects on CD4 cells after COVID-19. Sequencing was performed with immunoSEQ multiplex PCR; in TCRdb, only in-frame clones are kept and a portion is missing. The data show 70,000 or so clones, with 60% to 75% seen just once and around 5% held by the top ten. ViraFEST assay sequencing came after antigen-specific CD4+ T cells were expanded with viral peptide pools. Cells that had been cultured for nine to eleven days were the source of isolated CD4+ T cells. A PCR test confirmed that the person had SARS-CoV-2 infection between March and December 2020. These receptors have no known antigen. The sample was CD4+ T cells from PBMCs cultured with HIV peptides, taken before COVID-19 vaccination. Documented subset: HIV-1 Nef peptide pool negative control/reference culture. The receptors shown here come from a human donor who had a prior SARS-CoV-2 infection.

This chain links TRBV3-1 (or the pseudogene TRBV3-2) with TRBJ2-5; 14 bases agree with TRBD2. The germline V gene encodes CDR1 LGHDT and CDR2 YNNKEL (reference sequence). The CDR3 runs to 16 residues. V lost 3 bases, J lost 1 base, and 1 base stayed unmatched. In DNA form, the CDR3 reads TGTGCCAGCAGCCAGACTAGCGGGGGGGGCCAAGAGACCCAGTACTTC. It specifies CASSQTSGGGQETQYF.

The chain uses TRBV5-1 and TRBJ2-7; D is ambiguous. Per the germline V gene, CDR1 is SGHRS and CDR2 is YFSETQ. The CDR3 runs to 14 residues. V was trimmed by 4 bases and J by 0 bases, leaving 11 bases between them. CDR3 in DNA: TGCGCCAGCAGCCCGGACGCAGGCTCCTACGAGCAGTACTTC. Its protein is CASSPDAGSYEQYF.

V usage is TRBV6-6 and J usage is TRBJ1-2; possible D gene TRBD1, 6 bases. V lost 10 bases, J lost 2 bases, and 11 bases lay in between. Germline V gene sequence: CDR1 MNHNY, CDR2 SVGAGI (reference sequence). The CDR3 is 12 residues long. The CDR3 DNA sequence: TGTGCCAATCCAGGGGCCAACTATGGCTACACCTTC. This codes for CANPGANYGYTF.

V and J are TRBV4-1 and TRBJ1-2; tentative D call: TRBD1 (5 bases). Trimming took off 4 bases at V and 1 base at J, with 13 bases between the two ends. The germline V gene has CDR1 MGHRA and CDR2 YSYEKL. This CDR3 has 15 amino acids. In DNA, the CDR3 is TGCGCCAGCAGCCCAAGAGTGGGGGTTAACTATGGCTACACCTTC. Translated: CASSPRVGVNYGYTF.

V usage is TRBV30 and J usage is TRBJ2-7, with 7 bases lining up with TRBD1. Per the germline V gene, CDR1 is GTSNPN and CDR2 is SVGIG (reference sequence). Germline trimming cut 5 bases from V and 0 bases from J; bases unmatched to any gene: 4. The CDR3 loop spans 13 amino acids. The CDR3 is CAWGTAISYEQYF. CDR3 DNA sequence: TGTGCCTGGGGGACAGCTATCTCCTACGAGCAGTACTTC.

The genes are TRBV24-1 and TRBJ1-5; 8 nucleotides align to TRBD1. CDR1 and CDR2 from the germline V gene are KGHDR and SFDVKD. J lost 0 bases, V lost 0 bases, and 9 bases had no gene match. CDR3 length: 19 amino acids. The CDR3 reads CATSDLTGGRNYSNQPQHF. The CDR3, as DNA: TGTGCCACCAGTGATTTGACAGGGGGGAGGAATTATAGCAATCAGCCCCAGCATTTT.

The chain recombines TRBV11-1 with TRBJ1-1; D not resolved. Trimming took off 5 bases at V and 0 bases at J, with 13 bases between the two ends. In germline, CDR1 is SGHAT, CDR2 FQDESV (reference sequence). This CDR3 region has 15 residues. The CDR3 nucleotides read TGTGCCAGCAGCCCCACGGGCCACTTGAACACTGAAGCTTTCTTT. Its protein product is CASSPTGHLNTEAFF.

This clone has a single count. This chain links TRBV5-1 with TRBJ2-7; D may be TRBD1 (6 bases). This CDR3 region has 14 residues. Germline V CDR1 and CDR2: SGHRS, YFSETQ. Trimming took off 0 bases at V and 1 base at J, with 8 bases between the two ends. DNA of the CDR3: TGCGCCAGCAGCTTGGTTAGGGGGTCCTACGAGCAGTACTTC. This translates into CASSLVRGSYEQYF.

A few counts support this clone. The CDR3 nucleotides are TGTGCCACCAGCAGAGTGGCAGGGAGGATCAGCGGATCCTACGAGCAGTACTTC. It yields the protein CATSRVAGRISGSYEQYF. The genes are TRBV15 and TRBJ2-7, with D maybe TRBD2 (6 bases). Germline V gene data show CDR1 as LNHNV and CDR2 as YYDKDF (reference sequence). V lost 1 base to trimming and J lost 1 base, with 20 bases between them. CDR3 length: 18 amino acids.

This clone came up a few times. The chain recombines TRBV7-9 with TRBJ1-1; D gene unclear. The CDR3 is 14 amino acids. Per germline, CDR1 SEHNR and CDR2 FQNEAQ (reference sequence). Trimming left V 3 bases short and J 3 bases short, with 11 bases between. CDR3 DNA sequence: TGTGCCAGCAGCTTTGGGGTCGGCTACACTGAAGCTTTCTTT. It yields the protein CASSFGVGYTEAFF.

The rearrangement links TRBV4-1 to TRBJ2-6, with D unresolved. The V end was cut by 6 bases, the J end by 2 bases, with 17 bases between. Germline-derived CDR1 and CDR2 are MGHRA and YSYEKL. This CDR3 is built from 17 residues. The CDR3 sequence is CASRGPLIETGANVLTF. For the CDR3, the DNA is TGCGCCAGCAGAGGACCTCTAATAGAGACTGGGGCCAACGTCCTGACTTTC.

The chain has TRBV7-2 and TRBJ2-7, with D possibly being TRBD1 (6 bases). This CDR3 contains 14 residues. The V and J ends lost 5 bases and 4 bases respectively, with 15 bases between them. The germline V gene has CDR1 SGHTA and CDR2 FQGNSA. As DNA, the CDR3 is TGTGCCAGCAGCCGTTTTCTGGGGGCATACGAGCAGTACTTC. Protein product: CASSRFLGAYEQYF. Supplemented by reference TRBV7-2 and TRBJ2-7, the full variable domain reads GAGVSQSPSNKVTEKGKDVELRCDPISGHTALYWYRQSLGQGLEFLIYFQGNSAPDKSGLPSDRFSAERTGGSVSTLTIQRTQQEDSAVYLCASSRFLGAYEQYFGPGTRLTVT.

The chain couples TRBV24-1 to TRBJ2-3; tentatively, D is TRBD1 or TRBD2 (6 bases each). Germline V gene data show CDR1 as KGHDR and CDR2 as SFDVKD. The CDR3 has 16 amino acids. The germline V and J ends were trimmed by 3 bases and 0 bases, with 12 bases remaining between them. DNA for the CDR3: TGTGCCACCAGTGATGGGGGGACATACAGCACAGATACGCAGTATTTT. Encoded protein: CATSDGGTYSTDTQYF.

The CDR3 sequence is CASSVSPSSLNTQYF. The CDR3 region has the DNA TGTGCCAGCAGCGTGTCCCCCAGCAGTCTGAATACGCAGTATTTT. The rearrangement uses TRBV9 and TRBJ2-3; D is uncertain. The V gene lost 2 bases and the J gene lost 7 bases, with 17 bases spanning the gap. The CDR3 is 15 residues long. Per the germline V gene, CDR1 is SGDLS and CDR2 is YYNGEE.

CDR3 protein: CASSPTGLNTEAFF. Written as DNA, the CDR3 is TGCGCCAGCAGCCCGACAGGACTGAACACTGAAGCTTTCTTT. The chain couples TRBV5-1 to TRBJ1-1; weak D call: TRBD1 (6 bases). Trimming stripped 4 bases from V and 0 bases from J, with 10 bases between. CDR1 is SGHRS and CDR2 is YFSETQ in the germline V gene. The CDR3 is 14 residues long. Variable domain in full (rest from reference TRBV5-1 and TRBJ1-1): KAGVTQTPRYLIKTRGQQVTLSCSPISGHRSVSWYQQTPGQGLQFLFEYFSETQRNKGNFPGRFSGRQFSNSRSEMNVSTLELGDSALYLCASSPTGLNTEAFFGQGTRLTVV.

This rearrangement joins TRBV4-1 to TRBJ2-5, with 8 positions matching TRBD1. CDR3 length equals 13 residues. The germline V gene has CDR1 MGHRA and CDR2 YSYEKL. V shed 5 bases and J 3 bases; nucleotides not matched to a gene: 2. This CDR3 is CASSEQGEETQYF. The CDR3, as DNA: TGCGCCAGCAGCGAACAGGGGGAAGAGACCCAGTACTTC.

The chain joins TRBV6-2 or TRBV6-3 to TRBJ1-5; D unresolved. This CDR3 has 13 amino acids. Germline V gene sequence: CDR1 MNHEY, CDR2 SVGEGT. V dropped 6 bases and J dropped 2 bases, with 8 bases sitting between them. CDR3 in DNA: TGTGCCAGCAGCCTGACCGGCAATCAGCCCCAGCATTTT. Residues: CASSLTGNQPQHF.

The rearrangement links TRBV27 to TRBJ1-1; D may be TRBD1 (6 bases). The V end was cut by 3 bases, the J end by 6 bases, with 11 bases between. The CDR3 loop spans 13 amino acids. Germline loops: CDR1 MNHEY, CDR2 SMNVEV (reference sequence). Here the CDR3 DNA reads TGTGCCAGCAGTTTTTCCCAGGGGCCTGAAGCTTTCTTT. It encodes CASSFSQGPEAFF.

V is TRBV28 and J is TRBJ2-3, with 7 bases fitting TRBD2. The CDR3 is made up of 17 amino acids. In germline, CDR1 is MDHEN, CDR2 SYDVKM. Losses at the gene ends were 5 bases for V and 2 bases for J; bases not matched to a gene: 13. CDR3 nucleotide sequence: TGTGCCAGCAGTCCCCGAGGGCTAGCGGACTACACAGATACGCAGTATTTT. It specifies CASSPRGLADYTDTQYF. Drawing the rest from reference TRBV28 and TRBJ2-3, the complete variable domain is DVKVTQSSRYLVKRTGEKVFLECVQDMDHENMFWYRQDPGLGLRLIYFSYDVKMKEKGDIPEGYSVSREKKERFSLILESASTNQTSMYLCASSPRGLADYTDTQYFGPGTRLTVL.

The V call is TRBV2, the J call TRBJ2-1; weak D call: TRBD1 (5 bases). CDR1 and CDR2 (germline): SNHLY, FYNNEI. The CDR3 is 14 residues long. V was clipped by 2 bases and J by 8 bases, with 13 bases between them. This chain's CDR3 is CASSERQGKYEQFF. CDR3 DNA: TGTGCCAGCAGTGAAAGGCAGGGTAAATATGAGCAGTTCTTC.